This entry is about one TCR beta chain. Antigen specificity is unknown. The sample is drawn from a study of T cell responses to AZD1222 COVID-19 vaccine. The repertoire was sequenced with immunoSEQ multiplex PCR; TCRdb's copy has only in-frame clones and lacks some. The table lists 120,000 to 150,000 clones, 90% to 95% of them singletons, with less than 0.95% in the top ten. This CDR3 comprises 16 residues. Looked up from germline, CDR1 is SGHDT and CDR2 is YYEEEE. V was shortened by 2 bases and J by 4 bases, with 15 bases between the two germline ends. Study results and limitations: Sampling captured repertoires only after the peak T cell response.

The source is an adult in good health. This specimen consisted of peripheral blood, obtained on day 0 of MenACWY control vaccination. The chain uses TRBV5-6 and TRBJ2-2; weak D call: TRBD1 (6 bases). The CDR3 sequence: CASSFGSYRVTGELFF. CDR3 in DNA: TGTGCCAGCAGCTTTGGGTCGTACAGGGTCACCGGGGAGCTGTTTTTT.